This T cell receptor beta chain was recorded in a study of blood T cell repertoires in COVID-19. Study in general: Some COVID-19 samples were acute and others convalescent; all came from the United States, Italy and Spain. PBMCs, B-cell-depleted T cells, or T cells were the source of the cDNA or gDNA that made up the material.

CDR1 and CDR2 from the germline V gene are SGHVS and FQNEAQ. V lost 4 bases and J lost 3, with 16 bases in between. This CDR3 region has 15 residues. As processed by the authors: Counts of nucleated cells, estimated from reference gene primer amplification, were obtained. Using immunoSEQ multiplex PCR, the repertoire was profiled, and TCRdb retains in-frame clones only, with some absent. V, J and clone size derive from that table, while D and trimming were established from the DNA sequence. The table shows under 300,000 clones, with more than 75% occurring only once. What was sequenced was peripheral blood. The clonotype originates from a woman aged 40-49 years who had recovered from COVID-19. V is TRBV7-8 and J is TRBJ2-7; TRBD2 is a possible D gene (6 bases). As DNA, the CDR3 is TGTGCCAGCAGCTCGCAGGACTACCCAGGCTACGAGCAGTACTTC. Residues: CASSSQDYPGYEQYF. Looking up the rest from reference TRBV7-8 and TRBJ2-7 gives the full variable domain: GAGVSQSPRYKVAKRGQDVALRCDPISGHVSLFWYQQALGQGPEFLTYFQNEAQLDKSGLPSDRFFAERPEGSVSTLKIQRTQQEDSAVYLCASSSQDYPGYEQYFGPGTRLTVT.